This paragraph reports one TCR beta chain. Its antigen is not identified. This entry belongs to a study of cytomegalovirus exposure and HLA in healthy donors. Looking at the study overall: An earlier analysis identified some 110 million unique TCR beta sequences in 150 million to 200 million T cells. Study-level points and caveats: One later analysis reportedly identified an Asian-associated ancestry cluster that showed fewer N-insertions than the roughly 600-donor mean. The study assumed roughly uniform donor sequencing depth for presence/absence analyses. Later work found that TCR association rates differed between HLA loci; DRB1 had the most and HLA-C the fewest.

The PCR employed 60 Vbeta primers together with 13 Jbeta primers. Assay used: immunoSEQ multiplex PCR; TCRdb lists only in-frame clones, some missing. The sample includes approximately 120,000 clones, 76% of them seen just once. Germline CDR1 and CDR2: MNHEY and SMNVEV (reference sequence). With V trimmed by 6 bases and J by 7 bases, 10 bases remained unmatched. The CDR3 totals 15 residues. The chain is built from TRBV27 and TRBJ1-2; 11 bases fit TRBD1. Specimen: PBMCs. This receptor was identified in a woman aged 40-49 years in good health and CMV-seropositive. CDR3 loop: CASRGSGTGGFGYTF. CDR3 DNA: TGTGCCAGCAGAGGATCCGGGACAGGGGGTTTTGGCTACACCTTC.